These 31 T cell receptor beta chains were sequenced from one sample in a study of shared clonotypes between healthy human individuals. Profiled with immunoSEQ multiplex PCR; TCRdb holds only in-frame clones, not every one. The top ten clones hold about 1.5% of a sample with 850,000 to 1,200,000 clones, 70% to 80% of them seen once. The sample consisted of memory CD4+ T cells sorted from blood. Indicated subset: CD45RA-negative fraction. The receptors originated from a man between 18 and 35 years old in good health.

The chain joins TRBV11-2 to TRBJ2-3; D not resolved. The germline V gene encodes CDR1 SGHAT and CDR2 FQNNGV. Deletions cut 5 bases from V and 0 bases from J, with 12 bases between. The CDR3 consists of 15 residues. CDR3 bases: TGTGCCAGCAGCCAATTAGCACCCAGCACAGATACGCAGTATTTT. Encoded protein: CASSQLAPSTDTQYF.

This chain uses TRBV5-1 with TRBJ2-1; D is possibly TRBD1 or TRBD2 (5 bases each). V gave up 4 bases and J gave up 0 bases, with 17 bases separating them. The germline gives CDR1 SGHRS, CDR2 YFSETQ. The CDR3 sequence is 17 residues long. The CDR3 here is CASSLIGGPSSYNEQFF. The CDR3 DNA is TGCGCCAGCAGCCTGATTGGGGGTCCTAGCTCCTACAATGAGCAGTTCTTC. Drawing the rest from reference TRBV5-1 and TRBJ2-1, the complete variable domain is KAGVTQTPRYLIKTRGQQVTLSCSPISGHRSVSWYQQTPGQGLQFLFEYFSETQRNKGNFPGRFSGRQFSNSRSEMNVSTLELGDSALYLCASSLIGGPSSYNEQFFGPGTRLTVL.

The chain links TRBV2 to TRBJ2-7, with D possibly called TRBD1 or TRBD2 (5 bases each). This CDR3 spans 14 amino acids. Per the germline V gene, CDR1 is SNHLY and CDR2 is FYNNEI. The V end lost 7 bases, the J end lost 5 bases, and 18 bases lay between the germline ends. The CDR3 nucleotides read TGTGCCAGCACCAGAGGGGCAGCGAGAGACGAGCAGTACTTC. Translation: CASTRGAARDEQYF. The full variable domain, with the rest looked up from reference TRBV2 and TRBJ2-7, is EPEVTQTPSHQVTQMGQEVILRCVPISNHLYFYWYRQILGQKVEFLVSFYNNEISEKSEIFDDQFSVERPDGSNFTLKIRSTKLEDSAMYFCASTRGAARDEQYFGPGTRLTVT.

The sample holds a few counts of this clone. The chain combines TRBV27 with TRBJ2-5; 12 nucleotides match TRBD2. The junction had 8 bases not matched to a gene; V was cut back by 5 bases and J by 4 bases. The CDR3 is 16 amino acids. Per germline, CDR1 MNHEY and CDR2 SMNVEV (reference sequence). CDR3 sequence reads: CASSRTSGKVGETQYF. The CDR3 bases are TGTGCCAGCAGTCGGACTAGCGGGAAGGTCGGAGAGACCCAGTACTTC.

The chain is built from TRBV7-8 and TRBJ1-1; perhaps TRBD1 as D (5 bases). The CDR3 runs 13 residues. Germline-derived CDR1 and CDR2 are SGHVS and FQNEAQ. Trimming pared 5 bases from V and 1 base from J, leaving 8 bases between. The CDR3 reads CASSHDRNTEAFF. The CDR3 DNA is TGTGCCAGCAGCCACGACAGGAACACTGAAGCTTTCTTT.

The chain employs TRBV7-3 and TRBJ1-2, with a tentative D call TRBD1 (5 bases). Trimming left V 2 bases short and J 7 bases short, with 11 bases between. Germline-derived CDR1 and CDR2 are SGHTA and FQGTGA. This CDR3 spans 13 amino acids. The CDR3 DNA reads TGTGCCAGCAGCTTAGAGGGGCAGGGTGGCTACACCTTC. It encodes CASSLEGQGGYTF.

This sequence joins TRBV7-6 and TRBJ1-3; maybe TRBD1 (6 bases). The V gene lost 5 bases and the J gene lost 4 bases, with 18 bases spanning the gap. The CDR3 consists of 16 residues. Germline V gene data show CDR1 as SGHVS and CDR2 as FNYEAQ. Written as DNA, the CDR3 is TGTGCCAGCAGCGACCAACAGGGTTTAAACGGAAACACCATATATTTT. Translating gives CASSDQQGLNGNTIYF.

V and J are TRBV7-2 and TRBJ2-7; D tentatively fits TRBD1 or TRBD2 (5 bases each). Per germline, CDR1 SGHTA and CDR2 FQGNSA. CDR3 length: 15 residues. V dropped 3 bases and J dropped 4 bases, with 16 bases sitting between them. The CDR3 reads CASSLSGLGPYEQYF. The DNA of the CDR3 is TGTGCCAGCAGCTTGAGCGGATTGGGACCATACGAGCAGTACTTC.

The V call is TRBV5-8, the J call TRBJ1-5; D remains ambiguous. Trimming stripped 0 bases from V and 3 bases from J, with 13 bases between. Germline V CDR1 and CDR2: SGHTS, YDEGEE. The CDR3 is made up of 16 amino acids. The CDR3 nucleotides are TGTGCCAGCAGCTTGGTGGTCGGGCAGAACAATCAGCCCCAGCATTTT. Protein product: CASSLVVGQNNQPQHF. The variable domain in full, with the rest retrieved from reference TRBV5-8 and TRBJ1-5, is EAGVTQSPTHLIKTRGQQATLRCSPISGHTSVYWYQQALGLGLQFLLWYDEGEERNRGNFPPRFSGRQFPNYSSELNVNALELEDSALYLCASSLVVGQNNQPQHFGDGTRLSIL.

The chain has TRBV29-1 and TRBJ1-2; 10 bases align to TRBD1. Germline V lookup: CDR1 SQVTM, CDR2 ANQGSEA. This CDR3 spans 12 amino acids. V gave up 7 bases and J gave up 4 bases; unmatched junction bases: 3. The CDR3 sequence: CSAWTGGYGYTF. CDR3 nucleotides: TGCAGCGCCTGGACAGGGGGCTATGGCTACACCTTC.

There are many counts of this clone. This same CDR3 is encoded by further DNA sequences in the sample. The chain is built from TRBV5-1 and TRBJ2-7, with 7 bases lining up with TRBD2. The CDR3 is made up of 14 amino acids. Per the germline V gene, CDR1 is SGHRS and CDR2 is YFSETQ. V gave up 0 bases and J gave up 5 bases; unmatched junction bases: 5. The CDR3 bases are TGCGCCAGCAGCTTGGATTCAGGGAGGGACGAGCAGTACTTC. Translation gives CASSLDSGRDEQYF.

This clone came up a few times. This same CDR3 is encoded by further DNA sequences in the sample. This chain links TRBV7-2 with TRBJ2-7, with TRBD1 matching over 7 bases. Germline CDR1 is SGHTA and CDR2 is FQGNSA. This CDR3 is built from 15 residues. V shed 5 bases and J 2 bases; nucleotides not matched to a gene: 9. This CDR3 reads CASSLAGTEAYEQYF. CDR3 coding DNA: TGTGCCAGCAGCCTGGCCGGGACAGAAGCCTACGAGCAGTACTTC. Complete variable domain (other parts from reference TRBV7-2 and TRBJ2-7): GAGVSQSPSNKVTEKGKDVELRCDPISGHTALYWYRQSLGQGLEFLIYFQGNSAPDKSGLPSDRFSAERTGGSVSTLTIQRTQQEDSAVYLCASSLAGTEAYEQYFGPGTRLTVT.

The chain recombines TRBV5-1 with TRBJ2-7; 9 bases map to TRBD1. Germline V gives CDR1 SGHRS, CDR2 YFSETQ. J gave up 7 bases and V 0 bases, and 8 bases lay outside the gene matches. CDR3 length equals 15 residues. CDR3 bases: TGCGCCAGCAGCTTGGCGGGACAGGGATGGGAAGAGCAGTACTTC. Translation gives CASSLAGQGWEEQYF.

This chain uses TRBV4-1 with TRBJ2-3; 8 bases line up with TRBD1. The germline V gene encodes CDR1 MGHRA and CDR2 YSYEKL. Germline trimming cut 3 bases from V and 1 base from J; bases unmatched to any gene: 12. The CDR3 extends over 18 amino acids. As DNA, the CDR3 is TGCGCCAGCAGCCAGGCTAAACAGGGGGATTGGGGCACAGATACGCAGTATTTT. Amino acids: CASSQAKQGDWGTDTQYF.

This chain joins TRBV7-9 and TRBJ1-2; the D is unclear. CDR3 length: 13 amino acids. Germline loops: CDR1 SEHNR, CDR2 FQNEAQ (reference sequence). The V gene lost 3 bases and the J gene lost 6 bases, with 11 bases spanning the gap. This CDR3 reads CASSFSQINGYTF. As DNA, the CDR3 is TGTGCCAGCAGCTTTTCTCAAATTAATGGCTACACCTTC.

The chain has TRBV10-3 and TRBJ1-1, with 7 bases lining up with TRBD1. The germline V gene has CDR1 ENHRY and CDR2 SYGVKD. V shed 7 bases, J shed 1 base, and the junction held 9 bases outside the gene matches. There are 15 residues in the CDR3. CDR3 nucleotide sequence: TGTGCCATCACCAAGGGGGCCCGGGGGAACACTGAAGCTTTCTTT. As protein: CAITKGARGNTEAFF.

This clone was picked up a small number of times. J is TRBJ1-1 and V is TRBV6-5; D is perhaps TRBD1 (6 bases). The germline V gene encodes CDR1 MNHEY and CDR2 SVGAGI. Trimming took 2 bases from V and 5 from J, leaving 18 bases between them. The length of the CDR3 is 16 residues. The chain's CDR3 is CASSYDTGTRGTEAFF. CDR3 DNA sequence: TGTGCCAGCAGTTACGATACGGGCACGAGGGGGACTGAAGCTTTCTTT.

V gene TRBV7-2 combines with J gene TRBJ1-6; D is uncertain. V was trimmed by 1 base and J by 11 bases, leaving 9 bases between them. The germline gives CDR1 SGHTA, CDR2 FQGNSA. The CDR3 extends over 13 amino acids. CDR3 sequence (DNA): TGTGCCAGCAGCTTAGATTGGCAGGCACCCCTCCACTTT. Its protein product is CASSLDWQAPLHF. Based on the CDR3 plus reference TRBV7-2 and TRBJ1-6, the full variable domain is GAGVSQSPSNKVTEKGKDVELRCDPISGHTALYWYRQSLGQGLEFLIYFQGNSAPDKSGLPSDRFSAERTGGSVSTLTIQRTQQEDSAVYLCASSLDWQAPLHFGNGTRLTVT.

The V call is TRBV21-1, the J call TRBJ2-7; the D call TRBD2 from the table was never checked on the DNA. TRBV21-1 is shown as a pseudogene. The CDR3 runs 11 residues. The CDR3, as DNA: TGTGCCAGCAGCAACCTGTTGGTTAGGTACTTC. Its translation: CASSNLLVRYF.

This chain connects TRBV30 to TRBJ2-1; 9 positions match TRBD2. Germline CDR1 GTSNPN, CDR2 SVGIG (reference sequence). The CDR3 runs to 14 residues. After removal of 2 bases from V and 4 bases from J, the junction contained 3 bases not matched to a gene. CDR3 in amino acids: CAWSLSGGYNEQFF. The CDR3 DNA reads as TGTGCCTGGAGTCTGAGCGGGGGGTACAATGAGCAGTTCTTC.

This clone appeared a few times. V usage is TRBV29-1 and J usage is TRBJ1-2; D is unresolved. V lost 3 bases and J 4 bases, leaving 9 bases between the germline ends. Germline values: CDR1 SQVTM, CDR2 ANQGSEA. This CDR3 is 12 amino acids long. CDR3 coding DNA: TGCAGCGTTGAGAACCCCTCCTATGGCTACACCTTC. Translated: CSVENPSYGYTF.

The rearrangement joins TRBV30 to TRBJ1-6; D unresolved. The CDR3 loop spans 12 amino acids. The germline V gene has CDR1 GTSNPN and CDR2 SVGIG (reference sequence). Trimming pared 1 base from V and 6 bases from J, leaving 4 bases between. The CDR3: CAWSGSNSPLHF. CDR3 nucleotide sequence: TGTGCCTGGAGTGGATCTAATTCACCCCTCCACTTT.

The rearrangement joins TRBV6-5 to TRBJ2-3, with D uncertain. The CDR3 totals 12 residues. V lost 6 bases and J lost 4, with 8 bases in between. Germline CDR1 MNHEY, CDR2 SVGAGI. In DNA, the CDR3 is TGTGCCAGCAGGGCGAGCCCAGATACGCAGTATTTT. Protein sequence: CASRASPDTQYF.

This CDR3 is CAISESDRQRYF. The CDR3, as DNA: TGTGCCATCAGTGAGTCGGACAGACAACGGTACTTC. This chain joins TRBV10-3 and TRBJ2-7, with D perhaps TRBD1 (6 bases). Germline V gene sequence: CDR1 ENHRY, CDR2 SYGVKD. V lost 0 bases and J 12 bases, leaving 12 bases between the germline ends. CDR3 size: 12 residues.

The chain links TRBV4-3 to TRBJ2-1; 7 bases agree with TRBD2. The V and J ends lost 1 base and 1 base, in that order; junction bases with no gene match: 7. CDR3 size: 17 residues. Germline values: CDR1 LGHNA, CDR2 YSLEER. In DNA form, the CDR3 reads TGCGCCAGCAGCCAAGGTGAGGGCGGGAGATCCTACAATGAGCAGTTCTTC. Encoded protein: CASSQGEGGRSYNEQFF.

V is TRBV21-1 and J is TRBJ2-1; the DNA was not used to check the table's D call, TRBD1. TRBV21-1 is designated a pseudogene. CDR3 size: 20 residues. The CDR3 spells CASSTRYRDSLEKPYNEQFF. The CDR3 DNA is TGTGCCAGCAGCACCCGGTACCGGGACAGCTTAGAAAAACCCTACAATGAGCAGTTCTTC.

This clone was found a few times. The chain joins TRBV7-2 to TRBJ1-1, with D unresolved. Trimming left V 4 bases short and J 5 bases short, with 11 bases between. The CDR3 contains 13 residues. Looked up from germline, CDR1 is SGHTA and CDR2 is FQGNSA. CDR3 amino acids: CASSYRIQTEAFF. CDR3 in DNA: TGTGCCAGCAGCTACCGAATCCAGACTGAAGCTTTCTTT.

The V gene is TRBV5-5, the J gene TRBJ2-7, with D perhaps TRBD1 (5 bases). This CDR3 has 13 residues. Germline CDR1 and CDR2: SGHKS and YYEKEE (reference sequence). Trimming removed 6 bases at V and 5 bases at J, with 15 bases between. CDR3 sequence reads: CASTLRTGDEQYF. CDR3 DNA sequence: TGTGCCAGCACCCTACGTACAGGAGACGAGCAGTACTTC.

The J gene is TRBJ1-2, the V gene TRBV7-6, with TRBD1 matching over 9 bases. V lost 4 bases, J lost 6 bases, and 6 bases stayed unmatched. Germline V gives CDR1 SGHVS, CDR2 FNYEAQ. The CDR3 loop spans 14 amino acids. The CDR3 nucleotides are TGTGCCAGCAGCTCAGTACAGGGGGCGGATGGCTACACCTTC. Its translation is CASSSVQGADGYTF. Together with reference TRBV7-6 and TRBJ1-2, the CDR3 gives the full variable domain: GAGVSQSPRYKVTKRGQDVALRCDPISGHVSLYWYRQALGQGPEFLTYFNYEAQQDKSGLPNDRFSAERPEGSISTLTIQRTEQRDSAMYRCASSSVQGADGYTFGSGTRLTVV.

The chain uses TRBV28 and TRBJ1-6, with TRBD1 as a possible D gene (6 bases). Germline-derived CDR1 and CDR2 are MDHEN and SYDVKM. V lost 6 bases and J lost 7, with 19 bases in between. The CDR3 is made up of 16 amino acids. CDR3 nucleotide sequence: TGTGCCAGCAGCTCCATTGGGGGACAAAGGAATTCACCCCTCCACTTT. Residues: CASSSIGGQRNSPLHF.

J is TRBJ2-2 and V is TRBV5-1; D not certain. V gave up 4 bases and J gave up 6 bases, with 13 bases separating them. The V gene's germline CDR1 is SGHRS and CDR2 YFSETQ. The CDR3 has 14 residues. This CDR3 is CASSPHTDAGELFF. Written as DNA, the CDR3 is TGCGCCAGCAGCCCGCACACGGATGCCGGGGAGCTGTTTTTT.